The 27 T cell receptor beta chains listed next were all sequenced from one sample in a study of T cell responses to AZD1222 COVID-19 vaccine. This table comes from immunoSEQ multiplex PCR, and its TCRdb copy is limited to in-frame clones, with some not included. The sample records 100,000 to 150,000 clones, just over 85% being singletons. The specimen comprised peripheral blood, sampled on day 0 of AZD1222 vaccination. The receptor set was obtained from an adult in good health.

This chain uses TRBV2 with TRBJ2-7; D gene ambiguous. The CDR3 contains 12 residues. V was trimmed by 7 bases and J by 3 bases, leaving 10 bases between them. Germline CDR1 SNHLY, CDR2 FYNNEI. CDR3 sequence reads: CASTDDGYEQYF. Written as DNA, the CDR3 is TGTGCCAGCACGGATGACGGCTACGAGCAGTACTTC.

The J gene is TRBJ1-1, the V gene TRBV7-2; D perhaps matches TRBD1 (5 bases). The germline gives CDR1 SGHTA, CDR2 FQGNSA. With 11 bases removed from V and 0 bases from J, the gap between germline ends came to 13 bases. CDR3 length: 13 residues. CDR3 nucleotide sequence: TGTGCCTCGAACGGACAAATGAACACTGAAGCTTTCTTT. This encodes CASNGQMNTEAFF.

This clone showed up just once. V and J are TRBV25-1 and TRBJ1-2, with TRBD1 as a possible D gene (6 bases). In germline, CDR1 is MGHDK, CDR2 SYGVNS. The V and J ends lost 4 bases and 7 bases respectively, with 10 bases between them. There are 12 residues in the CDR3. The CDR3 loop reads CASSGTEGGYTF. DNA for the CDR3: TGTGCCAGCAGTGGGACAGAGGGTGGCTACACCTTC.

J is TRBJ2-4 and V is TRBV2; weak D call: TRBD1 (5 bases). Germline assignment: CDR1 SNHLY and CDR2 FYNNEI. This CDR3 is 12 amino acids long. V was clipped by 6 bases and J by 12 bases, with 15 bases between them. The CDR3 here is CASRAGPNRQYF. CDR3 bases: TGTGCCAGCAGGGCAGGGCCTAACCGTCAGTACTTC. The entire variable domain, with the rest obtained from reference TRBV2 and TRBJ2-4, is as follows: EPEVTQTPSHQVTQMGQEVILRCVPISNHLYFYWYRQILGQKVEFLVSFYNNEISEKSEIFDDQFSVERPDGSNFTLKIRSTKLEDSAMYFCASRAGPNRQYFGAGTRLSVL.

This clone was seen only a few times. The sample holds other DNA sequences that translate to the same CDR3. The CDR3 reads CASSQGGGYTF. The CDR3 DNA follows: TGTGCCAGCAGCCAAGGAGGAGGCTACACCTTC. The chain couples TRBV3-1 (or the pseudogene TRBV3-2) to TRBJ1-2, with D unresolved. The CDR3 consists of 11 residues. Germline V gene data show CDR1 as LGHDT and CDR2 as YNNKEL (reference sequence). V was pared by 1 base and J by 8 bases, with 5 bases between.

This clone was seen a few times. The chain recombines TRBV18 with TRBJ1-1, with D possibly TRBD1 on 5 matching bases. This CDR3 comprises 13 residues. CDR1 is KGHSH, CDR2 LQKENI, per germline. V gave up 2 bases and J gave up 5 bases, with 9 bases separating them. As DNA, the CDR3 is TGTGCCAGCTCACCAAGACAGTCGACTGAAGCTTTCTTT. It yields the protein CASSPRQSTEAFF. The full variable domain, completed using reference TRBV18 and TRBJ1-1, is NAGVMQNPRHLVRRRGQEARLRCSPMKGHSHVYWYRQLPEEGLKFMVYLQKENIIDESGMPKERFSAEFPKEGPSILRIQQVVRGDSAAYFCASSPRQSTEAFFGQGTRLTVV.

A single count supports this clone. V gene TRBV6-5 combines with J gene TRBJ1-1; the D is unclear. Germline CDR1 MNHEY, CDR2 SVGAGI. The V gene lost 5 bases and the J gene lost 10 bases, with 17 bases spanning the gap. The CDR3 contains 13 residues. CDR3 nucleotides: TGTGCCAGCAGTCGGACCATACTGAGGGCAGCTTTCTTT. It yields the protein CASSRTILRAAFF.

This clone appeared a few times. The chain combines TRBV6-5 with TRBJ2-5; D not resolved. CDR1 and CDR2 (germline): MNHEY, SVGAGI. CDR3 length equals 13 residues. V lost 10 bases, J lost 2 bases, and 14 bases lay in between. The DNA of the CDR3 is TGTGCCACCGCGATTCAACCTCAAGAGACCCAGTACTTC. Encoded protein: CATAIQPQETQYF.

The rearrangement links TRBV28 to TRBJ1-2; no clear D gene. The CDR3 runs to 16 residues. Deletions cut 3 bases from V and 3 bases from J, with 17 bases between. Germline CDR1 and CDR2: MDHEN and SYDVKM. The CDR3: CASSFVIASLYYGYTF. In DNA, the CDR3 is TGTGCCAGCAGTTTTGTCATCGCGTCTCTGTACTATGGCTACACCTTC.

The gene calls are TRBV12-5 and TRBJ1-3; perhaps TRBD1 as D (5 bases). Deletions cut 6 bases from V and 3 bases from J, with 12 bases between. This CDR3 is built from 14 residues. From germline, CDR1 is LGHNT and CDR2 FRNRAP. The CDR3 DNA follows: TGTGCTAGTGGCCCTGGGGGACTTGGAAACACCATATATTTT. The encoded protein is CASGPGGLGNTIYF.

This clone has a single count. This chain links TRBV5-1 with TRBJ1-1, with D possibly matching TRBD1 (5 bases). The CDR3 covers 17 residues. Trimming took 0 bases from V and 1 from J, leaving 16 bases between them. Germline values: CDR1 SGHRS, CDR2 YFSETQ. CDR3 sequence: CASSLVFTGPQNTEAFF. CDR3 DNA sequence: TGCGCCAGCAGCTTGGTTTTCACGGGACCTCAGAACACTGAAGCTTTCTTT.

This clone appeared a single time. J is TRBJ2-7 and V is TRBV13, with 8 bases identical to TRBD1. The CDR3 extends over 16 amino acids. V gave up 0 bases and J gave up 2 bases; unmatched junction bases: 6. The germline V gene encodes CDR1 PRHDT and CDR2 FYEKMQ (reference sequence). DNA of the CDR3: TGTGCCAGCAGCTTAGGATTGGACAGGGTCCCCTACGAGCAGTACTTC. Amino acid sequence: CASSLGLDRVPYEQYF.

CDR3 DNA: TGTGCCAGCAGCAGGGAGATGAACACTGAAGCTTTCTTT. The encoded protein is CASSREMNTEAFF. V gene TRBV5-4 combines with J gene TRBJ1-1; D uncertain. V was cut by 4 bases and J by 0 bases, with 7 bases left in between. Germline values: CDR1 SGHNT, CDR2 YYREEE (reference sequence). The CDR3 spans 13 residues.

The chain carries TRBV5-1 and TRBJ1-1, with 12 bases identical to TRBD1. Unmatched junction bases numbered 8, after V lost 4 bases and J lost 4 bases. The CDR3 loop spans 16 amino acids. Germline V gene data show CDR1 as SGHRS and CDR2 as YFSETQ. CDR3 loop: CASSPGTGGAGTEAFF. The CDR3 nucleotides are TGCGCCAGCAGCCCCGGGACAGGGGGCGCGGGCACTGAAGCTTTCTTT.

This chain links TRBV5-1 with TRBJ2-1; possible D gene TRBD1, 6 bases. The CDR3 runs to 17 residues. CDR1 is SGHRS, CDR2 YFSETQ, per germline. Deletions cut 2 bases from V and 7 bases from J, with 22 bases between. The CDR3 loop reads CASSFTAGTPVWNEQFF. As DNA, the CDR3 is TGCGCCAGCAGCTTCACCGCCGGGACACCGGTTTGGAATGAGCAGTTCTTC.

This chain uses TRBV28 with TRBJ1-2, with D perhaps TRBD1 (5 bases). Per germline, CDR1 MDHEN and CDR2 SYDVKM. The CDR3 runs to 15 residues. The V and J ends lost 6 bases and 2 bases respectively, with 16 bases between them. CDR3 nucleotides: TGTGCCAGCAGGGGAGGTGAGGGACGGAACTATGGCTACACCTTC. It translates to CASRGGEGRNYGYTF.

There are a few counts of this clone. V and J are TRBV24-1 and TRBJ2-3; a possible D gene is TRBD1 (6 bases). Germline CDR1 reads KGHDR; CDR2 reads SFDVKD. The CDR3 runs 16 residues. V shed 4 bases and J shed 0 bases, with 13 bases lying between them. CDR3 in DNA: TGTGCCACCAGTGACCACAACAGGGACAGCACAGATACGCAGTATTTT. Translated: CATSDHNRDSTDTQYF.

This clone was recorded only once. The V gene is TRBV29-1, the J gene TRBJ1-2; D might be TRBD1 (6 bases). Germline CDR1 reads SQVTM; CDR2 reads ANQGSEA. Trimming shortened V by 1 base and J by 4 bases, and 16 bases separated the two germline ends. The CDR3 contains 15 residues. The CDR3 region has the DNA TGCAGCGTTGAAGGACGACGAGGGGACACCTATGGCTACACCTTC. Amino acids: CSVEGRRGDTYGYTF.

The chain couples TRBV5-1 to TRBJ1-2, with D perhaps matching TRBD1 (6 bases). V was pared by 4 bases and J by 1 base, with 11 bases between. The CDR3 sequence is 14 residues long. CDR1 and CDR2 (germline): SGHRS, YFSETQ. CDR3 amino acids: CASSSGQSNYGYTF. As DNA, the CDR3 is TGCGCCAGCAGCAGCGGACAGAGTAACTATGGCTACACCTTC.

The V and J genes are TRBV2 and TRBJ1-2, with D possibly matching TRBD1 (6 bases). V gave up 8 bases and J gave up 5 bases, with 12 bases separating them. CDR1 SNHLY and CDR2 FYNNEI come from the germline V gene. CDR3 size: 12 residues. The chain's CDR3 is CASGGQRYGYTF. The CDR3 DNA sequence: TGTGCCAGCGGCGGACAGCGTTATGGCTACACCTTC.

The gene calls are TRBV6-5 and TRBJ1-1; D is possibly TRBD1 (6 bases). V was shortened by 0 bases and J by 11 bases, with 19 bases between the two germline ends. The CDR3 sequence is 15 residues long. In germline, CDR1 is MNHEY, CDR2 SVGAGI. The CDR3 DNA sequence: TGTGCCAGCAGTTACTCAACAGCGACAGGCCAAGGGGCTTTCTTT. This gives the protein CASSYSTATGQGAFF.

This clone was recorded only once. The chain carries TRBV12-3 or TRBV12-4 and TRBJ2-1; possibly TRBD1 for D (6 bases). Trimming took off 6 bases at V and 14 bases at J, with 17 bases between the two ends. This CDR3 is built from 12 residues. CDR3 sequence: CASSPSTGLKFF. In DNA form, the CDR3 reads TGTGCCAGCAGCCCCTCAACAGGGTTGAAGTTCTTC.

V is TRBV6-5 and J is TRBJ1-2; tentatively, D is TRBD1 (5 bases). The V gene's germline CDR1 is MNHEY and CDR2 SVGAGI. The CDR3 is 15 amino acids. With 5 bases removed from V and 5 bases from J, the gap between germline ends came to 18 bases. DNA for the CDR3: TGTGCCAGCAGTCTTTCGACAGAGGGTTGGTATGGCTACACCTTC. The encoded protein is CASSLSTEGWYGYTF.

This clone was observed a handful of times. This chain links TRBV6-5 with TRBJ1-5; maybe TRBD1 (6 bases). V lost 4 bases and J lost 2, with 9 bases in between. From germline, CDR1 is MNHEY and CDR2 SVGAGI. This CDR3 has 14 amino acids. In DNA form, the CDR3 reads TGTGCCAGCAGTTTTCGACAGGGCAATCAGCCCCAGCATTTT. Protein sequence: CASSFRQGNQPQHF.

The chain has TRBV7-2 and TRBJ2-1; D may be TRBD2 (6 bases). This CDR3 contains 17 residues. The V gene's germline CDR1 is SGHTA and CDR2 FQGNSA. The V end lost 10 bases, the J end lost 0 bases, and 22 bases lay between the germline ends. CDR3 sequence: CATPGVGGRSSYNEQFF. CDR3 coding DNA: TGTGCCACCCCGGGGGTTGGCGGGCGGAGCTCCTACAATGAGCAGTTCTTC.

The chain uses TRBV5-4 and TRBJ2-7, with TRBD1 identical over 7 bases. V gave up 4 bases and J gave up 1 base; unmatched junction bases: 5. The CDR3 loop spans 14 amino acids. Germline-derived CDR1 and CDR2 are SGHNT and YYREEE (reference sequence). The CDR3 reads CASSTGQVSYEQYF. CDR3 coding DNA: TGTGCCAGCAGCACAGGACAGGTTTCCTACGAGCAGTACTTC.

This chain joins TRBV14 and TRBJ2-7; 7 bases map to TRBD1. Trimming removed 1 base from V and 2 bases from J; junction bases left unmatched: 5. Looked up from germline, CDR1 is SGHDN and CDR2 is FVKESK. The CDR3 runs to 15 residues. CDR3 coding DNA: TGTGCCAGCAGCCAAGGGTGGACAGGCGCCTACGAGCAGTACTTC. It encodes CASSQGWTGAYEQYF.